This record concerns one T cell receptor beta chain sequence. Its recognized antigen is unknown. Per-nucleotide qualities are absent, and no much larger clonotype sits a single base away. The protocol used for the library was the immunoSEQ multiplex PCR assay. The multiplex PCR relied on a mix of 60 forward primers for TCR Vbeta segments and 13 reverse primers for TCR Jbeta segments. A multiplex PCR assay on genomic DNA amplified the CDR3 region of rearranged TCR beta genes. On the Illumina HiSeq System, the amplified TCR beta libraries were sequenced as 87-base-pair reads. In the authors' own workflow: A later analysis tallied tens of millions of unique TCR beta chains across the roughly 610 repertoires, and approximately 11 million of those chains were shared by two or more donors. Raw reads were error-corrected and collapsed into unique sequences by a nearest-neighbor algorithm in which closely related sequences were merged to remove PCR and sequencing errors. CDR3 sequences were aligned to IMGT reference sequences to assign V, D and J gene segments. For a sequence to be retained, a match of at least six nucleotides to both a V gene segment and a J gene segment was required. Rearrangements were classified as productive when the CDR3 lacked stop codons and remained in frame with V and J, and all other rearrangements were classified as non-productive. CDR3 was defined according to IMGT convention as the region running from the second conserved V-encoded cysteine to the conserved J-encoded phenylalanine. In an earlier analysis of 500 to 650 of the donors, sequences lacking an unambiguous match to a single V gene segment were excluded. An earlier analysis of approximately 590 of the donors classified V segments as functional when productive rearrangements were above 56.7% and as segregating when the standard deviation between donors was above 5%. A statistical classification framework was built to diagnose cytomegalovirus status from the catalog of TCR beta chain sequences. V and J gene assignment, in a later analysis, came from comparing TCR nucleotide sequences with IMGT/GENE-DB human TR gene sequences. Using the TCRdist pipeline, a later analysis assigned CDR3 sequences along with most-parsimonious VDJ recombination scenarios. In a later analysis, every TCR beta chain was defined by the combination of its CDR3 amino acid sequence and its V-gene family, and reads without a unique V-gene family were dropped. A later analysis removed 500 to 600 highly shared, low-generation-probability nucleotide sequences to deal with suspected cross-contamination and a sequencing artifact. In a later analysis, a clonal expansion index for each public chain was calculated from normalized within-repertoire ranks of inferred template counts. Generation probabilities in a later analysis came from a VDJ recombination model fitted to out-of-frame rearrangements, and those results were checked against IGoR. In a later analysis, TCR-TCR, TCR-HLA and TCR-CMV co-occurrence was scored with hypergeometric tests, and a repertoire-size bias correction was applied to TCR pairs. A later analysis estimated false discovery rates by permuting HLA or CMV assignments 20 times. In a later analysis, co-occurring TCRs were grouped with DBSCAN, and TCRdist sequence similarity was added when clustering was performed within HLA-allele-positive subsets. For co-occurrence clustering, repertoires with fewer than 30,000 or more than 120,000 public chains were excluded, along with roughly 5 repertoires with anomalous nucleotide sharing. The immuneACCESS repertoire file appears here via TCRdb, limited to in-frame rearrangements. These files lack a portion of the clones; in checked studies, under half of the deficit traces to unresolved V genes, and the cause of the others is not known. V and J calls and clone size follow that table, whereas D and trimming were derived from the DNA. This sample holds more than 150,000 clones; approximately 80% were observed only once. 7% of the sample is taken by the ten largest.

The cohort consisted of 600 to 750 healthy bone marrow donors. Cohort members were all nominally healthy when sampled, although unrecorded immune exposures were likely present. The donor was CMV seropositive and was included in the group of 290 or so seropositive cohort members. Every donor gave a peripheral blood sample, and the peripheral blood mononuclear cells from that sample were used for TCR beta sequencing. Genomic DNA was extracted from the blood cell samples with the Qiagen DNeasy Blood Extraction Kit. The sample is drawn from a study of cytomegalovirus exposure and HLA in healthy donors (dated by TCRdb to the late 2010s). Regarding the study in general: In an earlier analysis of 587 of the donors, under 300 Gb of sequence data and 100 million or so unique TCR beta sequences from about 190 million T cells were reported. Roughly 300 gigabases of sequencing data and tens of millions of unique TCR sequences were included in an early release covering 550 to 650 HLA-typed donors. Of the 300 to 500 genotyped donors, 81% were placed in the genetic ancestry cluster associated with self-reported Caucasian donors. The study was designed to test whether signatures of past pathogen exposure could be identified by cataloging public T cell receptors. The T cell repertoires of 666 subjects were profiled by immunosequencing and related to cytomegalovirus serostatus. In addition to the first cohort of roughly 670 subjects, a separate validation cohort of 120 different subjects was used. To predict cytomegalovirus infection status, the study combined high-throughput TCR immunosequencing, statistical association of individual TCRs with disease status, and machine learning. In a later analysis, previously published TCR beta repertoires from some 640 donors were re-analyzed and high-resolution HLA genotyping was added so that TCR occurrence patterns could be studied. The later analysis used no new phenotypic data to find candidate immune exposures, relying instead on TCR beta sequences and their occurrence across donors. To decide whether each TCR beta V gene segment behaved as functional or pseudogenic, an earlier analysis of some 600 of the donors relied on high-throughput TCR beta sequencing. Donor age, sex, ethnicity and CMV serostatus were compiled alongside the repertoire data. Genome-wide SNP genotypes for about three fifths of the roughly 670 donors were used in a later genetic analysis, which treated that subset as a discovery cohort. All discovery cohort repertoires had been generated on a single sequencing platform. Both class I and class II loci were covered by HLA typing, at four-digit resolution. The number of typed donors differed by locus: about 629-630 for A, B, C, DRB1 and DQB1; 500 to 550 for DQA1; fewer than 610 for DPA1; and some 450 for DPB1. Roughly 5 DR-DQ haplotypes were handled as single units for association and clustering because linkage in the cohort was strong. Across 398 genotyped donors of the cohort, an average of approximately 200,000 unique TCR beta nucleotide sequences per donor were sequenced, and 15% to 20% of those sequences were non-productive.

Overall results and qualifications from the work: A later analysis found that HLA-associated TCR beta chains were more clonally expanded and had lower generation probabilities than equally common non-associated chains. Because HLA typing was unavailable for some donors at each locus, only the typed subset was used in association tests. A later analysis found that TCR association rates varied across HLA loci, with DRB1 alleles showing the most associated TCRs and HLA-C alleles the fewest. A few of the identified cytomegalovirus-associated TCR beta chains were confirmed in vitro to be specific for cytomegalovirus antigens. Because counts were too low, about 15 rarely observed V segments, including chromosome 9 orphons, were left out of the earlier analysis of 500 to 650 of the donors. The presence/absence analyses assumed that sequencing depth was roughly uniform across donors, and that assumption may not be true. CMV serostatus was the only immune exposure information available for the cohort. Some IMGT-functional V segments, including TRBV6-2 and TRBV6-3, could not be distinguished by the 87-base-pair reads and were therefore excluded. According to a later analysis, most CMV-associated TCR beta chains appeared to be HLA-restricted, and the HLA associations seemed to be driven largely by CMV exposure. It was suggested by the authors that the approach could potentially be generalized to other disease states and immunological phenotypes. The classifier was reported to diagnose cytomegalovirus status with high specificity and sensitivity in both the original cohort and the validation cohort. In a later analysis, several top co-occurrence clusters were reported to appear linked to parvovirus B19, influenza, CMV and Epstein-Barr virus. According to a later genetic analysis, donors in an Asian-associated ancestry cluster had fewer N-insertions in productive TCRs than the approximately 710-donor mean. At a false discovery rate of 0.05, a later analysis linked fewer than 20,000 TCR beta sequences to specific HLA alleles. In this cohort, only TCR beta chains were sequenced, and detectable features were limited by the absence of alpha or paired-chain data. Across donors, most TCR sequences were observed very rarely, whereas some public TCRs were present in many individuals. A cluster of highly shared sequence variants was judged likely to represent a technical artifact of the sequencing pipeline. Correlated functional status among segregating V segments might reflect linkage disequilibrium, but an unknown experimental factor could not be ruled out. Strong co-occurrence of HLA alleles, especially DR and DQ, made assigning TCR associations to individual alleles difficult. A further reported finding was that TCR beta sequences accurately predicted the HLA-A and HLA-B alleles for most subjects in the first cohort. The study listed 164 TCR beta chains as associated with cytomegalovirus. V-gene and J-gene trimming of TCR beta chains was associated with a missense DCLRE1C variant in a later genetic analysis, and the association was replicated in an independent cohort. In an earlier analysis of approximately 590 of the donors, most TCR beta V segments appeared in productive rearrangements about 90% or about 30% of the time, broadly matching IMGT annotations.

The germline V end is reduced by 2 bases and the J end by 0 bases; junction bases left unmatched: 7. CDR1 is given as SGHNT and CDR2 as YYREEE, both from the germline V gene (reference sequence). Measured from the cysteine to the phenylalanine, the CDR3 is 18 residues long. Just the 54-base CDR3 DNA is kept, in frame starting at base 1. The sample comprised PBMCs. The sequence is built from TRBV5-4 and TRBJ1-6; TRBD1 fits 8 bases in the junction. This clonotype was sampled from a woman in her thirties or forties in good health and CMV-seropositive. Here the CDR3 is given as CASSLGQGWGSYNSPLHF. The sequenced DNA is TGTGCCAGCAGCTTAGGACAGGGATGGGGCTCCTATAATTCACCCCTCCACTTT.